Included here is one T cell receptor beta chain sequence, with context. The data originate from a study of blood T cell repertoires in COVID-19. This table comes from immunoSEQ multiplex PCR, and its TCRdb copy is limited to in-frame clones, with some not included. The data hold about 200,000 clones, with 88% observed a single time. Looked up from germline, CDR1 is SGHVS and CDR2 is FQNEAQ. Trimming cost V 3 bases and J 9 bases; bases outside gene matches: 3. The CDR3 is made up of 15 amino acids. The chain joins TRBV7-8 to TRBJ2-2, with TRBD2 identical over 14 bases. Specimen: peripheral blood. The TCR originated in a young man with active or convalescent COVID-19. The CDR3 is CASSLGLAGARELFF. Written as DNA, the CDR3 is TGTGCCAGCAGCTTGGGACTAGCGGGAGCCAGGGAGCTGTTTTTT.